Presented here are 13 T cell receptor beta chains from one specimen sequenced in a study of T-cell memory formation after mild COVID-19. Via MiXCR, TCRdb re-called the 5' RACE reads, giving one row per CDR3 protein. The sample yields 540,000 or so distinct CDR3 sequences, roughly 21% seen once. The specimen sequenced was PBMCs or a T cell subset sorted from them (not recorded which). The receptors stem from an adult woman who had mild COVID-19 (a few samples of this study predate the infection). Cell type and time point are not known.

CDR3 in amino acids: CASSAHGTSGTNEQFF. CDR3 nucleotides: TGTGCCAGCAGTGCCCACGGGACTAGCGGAACCAATGAGCAGTTCTTC. The chain joins TRBV12-3 or TRBV12-4 to TRBJ2-1, with TRBD2 matching over 11 bases. CDR3 length: 16 residues. V dropped 5 bases and J dropped 6; count of bases not matched to a gene: 9.

This chain links TRBV9 with TRBJ2-2, with a weak D call TRBD1 (5 bases). Germline loops: CDR1 SGDLS, CDR2 YYNGEE. The length of the CDR3 is 16 residues. V lost 0 bases, J lost 5 bases, and 14 bases lay in between. The CDR3 here is CASSVAVTARTGELFF. CDR3 DNA: TGTGCCAGCAGCGTAGCAGTGACAGCGAGAACCGGGGAGCTGTTTTTT.

This clonotype was picked up one time. The chain recombines TRBV9 with TRBJ1-2, with 9 bases lining up with TRBD1. The CDR3 has 14 amino acids. After removal of 0 bases from V and 6 bases from J, the junction contained 3 bases not matched to a gene. Germline values: CDR1 SGDLS, CDR2 YYNGEE. The CDR3 loop reads CASSVEGQGNGYTF. The CDR3 DNA reads as TGTGCCAGCAGCGTAGAAGGACAGGGGAATGGCTACACCTTC.

The rearrangement links TRBV5-1 to TRBJ1-1, with a possible D match to TRBD1 (5 bases). Looked up from germline, CDR1 is SGHRS and CDR2 is YFSETQ. Trimming cost V 3 bases and J 4 bases, with 19 bases left between them. The CDR3 is 16 amino acids. CDR3 sequence: CASSWGSKGMGTEAFF. For the CDR3, the DNA is TGCGCCAGCAGCTGGGGGTCTAAGGGCATGGGCACTGAAGCTTTCTTT. The full variable domain, in which reference TRBV5-1 and TRBJ1-1 provide the parts outside the CDR3, is KAGVTQTPRYLIKTRGQQVTLSCSPISGHRSVSWYQQTPGQGLQFLFEYFSETQRNKGNFPGRFSGRQFSNSRSEMNVSTLELGDSALYLCASSWGSKGMGTEAFFGQGTRLTVV.

The chain links TRBV5-1 to TRBJ2-3, with 9 bases identical to TRBD2. CDR1 and CDR2 from the germline V gene are SGHRS and YFSETQ. The CDR3 contains 15 residues. The junction had 6 bases not matched to a gene; V was cut back by 5 bases and J by 2 bases. The CDR3 is CASRPSGTSTDTQYF. The CDR3 nucleotides are TGCGCCAGCAGGCCTAGCGGGACTTCCACAGATACGCAGTATTTT.

The genes are TRBV6-1 and TRBJ1-5; weak D call: TRBD1 (5 bases). Germline V CDR1 and CDR2: MNHNS, SASEGT. The CDR3 loop spans 13 amino acids. The V and J ends lost 6 bases and 3 bases respectively, with 9 bases between them. This CDR3 is CASRRQSNQPQHF. CDR3 DNA sequence: TGTGCCAGCAGGAGACAGTCCAATCAGCCCCAGCATTTT.

The CDR3 spells CASSLREDDGYTF. CDR3 DNA sequence: TGTGCCAGCAGTTTAAGGGAGGATGATGGCTACACCTTC. The chain links TRBV12-3 or TRBV12-4 to TRBJ1-2; no firm D call. This CDR3 is 13 amino acids long. Deletions cut 2 bases from V and 6 bases from J, with 10 bases between.

The chain uses TRBV12-3 or TRBV12-4 and TRBJ1-1; possibly TRBD1 for D (6 bases). The V gene lost 6 bases and the J gene lost 4 bases, with 12 bases spanning the gap. The CDR3 consists of 13 residues. The CDR3 sequence: CASSEQGFTEAFF. The CDR3 nucleotides are TGTGCCAGCAGCGAACAGGGTTTCACTGAAGCTTTCTTT.

This clonotype was counted between two and nine times. V is TRBV9 and J is TRBJ2-5, with D perhaps TRBD1 (6 bases). The length of the CDR3 is 15 residues. CDR1 is SGDLS and CDR2 is YYNGEE in the germline V gene. V lost 3 bases to trimming and J lost 5 bases, with 17 bases between them. The CDR3 is CASSEGEMAEETQYF. In nucleotides, the CDR3 is TGTGCCAGCAGCGAGGGGGAGATGGCTGAGGAGACCCAGTACTTC.

V and J are TRBV3-1 and TRBJ2-1, with 14 bases aligning to TRBD2. Trimming removed 5 bases from V and 8 bases from J; junction bases left unmatched: 5. In germline, CDR1 is LGHDT, CDR2 YNNKEL (reference sequence). This CDR3 is 15 amino acids long. The CDR3 DNA follows: TGTGCCAGCAGCTCGACTAGCGGGGGGGCGGATGAGCAGTTCTTC. Its protein is CASSSTSGGADEQFF.

This clonotype was detected only a few times. The chain combines TRBV7-3 with TRBJ2-3; TRBD2 aligns across 8 bases. CDR1 is SGHTA, CDR2 FQGTGA, per germline. V lost 4 bases, J lost 2 bases, and 5 bases stayed unmatched. The CDR3 loop spans 15 amino acids. The CDR3 coding sequence is TGTGCCAGCAGCTATGTAGCGGGGACCACAGATACGCAGTATTTT. Translation: CASSYVAGTTDTQYF. The whole variable domain, remainder taken from reference TRBV7-3 and TRBJ2-3, is GAGVSQTPSNKVTEKGKYVELRCDPISGHTALYWYRQSLGQGPEFLIYFQGTGAADDSGLPNDRFFAVRPEGSVSTLKIQRTERGDSAVYLCASSYVAGTTDTQYFGPGTRLTVL.

V usage is TRBV6-2 or TRBV6-3 and J usage is TRBJ2-1; 10 bases line up with TRBD1. The CDR3 has 14 residues. V dropped 11 bases and J dropped 0; count of bases not matched to a gene: 4. Looked up from germline, CDR1 is MNHEY and CDR2 is SVGEGT. CDR3: CAARTGGSYNEQFF. CDR3 nucleotides: TGTGCCGCTCGGACAGGGGGCTCCTACAATGAGCAGTTCTTC.

This clonotype occurred a few times. The rearrangement joins TRBV14 to TRBJ1-2; unclear D gene. This CDR3 contains 15 residues. Germline assignment: CDR1 SGHDN and CDR2 FVKESK. Trimming stripped 0 bases from V and 9 bases from J, with 17 bases between. The CDR3 sequence: CASSQDPQLSGSYTF. In DNA, the CDR3 is TGTGCCAGCAGCCAAGATCCCCAACTCAGTGGAAGCTACACCTTC.